These 27 T cell receptor beta chains came from one sample sequenced in a study of vaccination and CD4 T cells after COVID-19. Oncomine TCR Beta short-read sequencing was applied to DNA from cultured CD4+ T cells. MiXCR was run by TCRdb on the PCR reads, yielding one entry per CDR3 protein. This sample has some 20,000 distinct CDR3 sequences, with approximately 60% found just once. Treatment in this sample: 10-day PBMC culture with coronavirus spike peptide pools or control peptides (ViraFEST assay). For these TCRs, the target antigens are not known. Sequenced sample: CD4+ T cells from blood, cultured in vitro. The origin of the receptors is a human donor who had recovered from COVID-19.

This clonotype has only one observation. The chain uses TRBV3-1 and TRBJ1-2; TRBD1 aligns across 7 bases. This CDR3 is 15 amino acids long. The ends lost 0 bases at V and 8 bases at J; junction bases unmatched: 9. The germline V gene has CDR1 LGHDT and CDR2 YNNKEL (reference sequence). The CDR3 loop reads CASSQDQGGRGGYTF. The CDR3 coding sequence is TGTGCCAGCAGCCAAGATCAAGGGGGCAGGGGAGGCTACACCTTC. Variable domain in full (rest from reference TRBV3-1 and TRBJ1-2): DTAVSQTPKYLVTQMGNDKSIKCEQNLGHDTMYWYKQDSKKFLKIMFSYNNKELIINETVPNRFSPKSPDKAHLNLHINSLELGDSAVYFCASSQDQGGRGGYTFGSGTRLTVV.

This clonotype has only a few counts. The gene calls are TRBV7-2 and TRBJ1-1; possible D gene TRBD1, 6 bases. Germline CDR1 and CDR2: SGHTA and FQGNSA. The CDR3 contains 13 residues. V lost 2 bases and J lost 7, with 11 bases in between. Here the CDR3 DNA reads TGTGCCAGCAGCTTAAGACAGGAAGGTGAAGCTTTCTTT. It codes for CASSLRQEGEAFF.

This chain uses TRBV6-1 with TRBJ2-1; D uncertain. Trimming left V 4 bases short and J 0 bases short, with 13 bases between. Per the germline V gene, CDR1 is MNHNS and CDR2 is SASEGT. The CDR3 has 16 amino acids. The chain's CDR3 is CASSGRLPSSYNEQFF. The CDR3 DNA reads TGTGCCAGCAGTGGCCGACTGCCCAGCTCCTACAATGAGCAGTTCTTC.

The chain links TRBV27 to TRBJ1-2, with 11 bases matching TRBD1. The junction had 7 bases not matched to a gene; V was cut back by 6 bases and J by 7 bases. The CDR3 consists of 14 residues. CDR1 and CDR2 (germline): MNHEY, SMNVEV (reference sequence). The CDR3 spells CASSGQGALFGYTF. Written as DNA, the CDR3 is TGTGCCAGCAGCGGACAGGGGGCCCTATTTGGCTACACCTTC.

The rearrangement links TRBV28 to TRBJ1-3; no reliable D call. The CDR3 runs 16 residues. Per germline, CDR1 MDHEN and CDR2 SYDVKM. V was trimmed by 4 bases and J by 0 bases, leaving 13 bases between them. The CDR3 DNA reads TGTGCCAGCAGTTCGTCCTACTGGGCCTCTGGAAACACCATATATTTT. This sequence encodes CASSSSYWASGNTIYF.

The J gene is TRBJ2-5, the V gene TRBV15; D gene uncertain. CDR3 length equals 12 residues. V lost 0 bases to trimming and J lost 5 bases, with 4 bases between them. The V gene's germline CDR1 is LNHNV and CDR2 YYDKDF (reference sequence). CDR3 residues: CATSRDSETQYF. The CDR3 DNA reads TGTGCCACCAGCAGAGACAGCGAGACCCAGTACTTC. The whole variable domain, filled in from reference TRBV15 and TRBJ2-5, reads DAMVIQNPRYQVTQFGKPVTLSCSQTLNHNVMYWYQQKSSQAPKLLFHYYDKDFNNEADTPDNFQSRRPNTSFCFLDIRSPGLGDTAMYLCATSRDSETQYFGPGTRLLVL.

The CDR3 here is CASTVMASGRTGELFF. The CDR3 DNA reads TGTGCCAGCACCGTCATGGCTAGCGGGAGGACCGGGGAGCTGTTTTTT. V and J are TRBV7-2 and TRBJ2-2, with TRBD2 identical over 11 bases. The CDR3 runs to 16 residues. With V trimmed by 7 bases and J by 5 bases, 9 bases remained unmatched. Germline lookup yields CDR1 SGHTA and CDR2 FQGNSA.

The chain links TRBV27 to TRBJ2-1; 12 nucleotides line up with TRBD1. Per germline, CDR1 MNHEY and CDR2 SMNVEV (reference sequence). V dropped 6 bases and J dropped 5; count of bases not matched to a gene: 11. The CDR3 totals 17 residues. The CDR3: CASRKIRDRGLNNEQFF. DNA of the CDR3: TGTGCCAGCAGAAAGATCCGGGACAGGGGGCTCAACAATGAGCAGTTCTTC.

The genes are TRBV5-4 and TRBJ2-2; 7 bases are a match to TRBD1. CDR1 is SGHNT and CDR2 is YYREEE in the germline V gene (reference sequence). Trimming removed 4 bases from V and 1 base from J; junction bases left unmatched: 7. There are 16 residues in the CDR3. The CDR3 nucleotides read TGTGCCAGCAGCCCTGGCAGGGGGATGAACACCGGGGAGCTGTTTTTT. Translation: CASSPGRGMNTGELFF.

The chain links TRBV12-3 or TRBV12-4 to TRBJ1-5; no reliable D call. This CDR3 has 16 amino acids. Trimming took 2 bases from V and 2 from J, leaving 13 bases between them. CDR3 bases: TGTGCCAGCAGTTTATCGTCGGGGAGAGGCAATCAGCCCCAGCATTTT. Translated: CASSLSSGRGNQPQHF.

V gene TRBV20-1 combines with J gene TRBJ2-3, with 9 nucleotides matching TRBD2. CDR3 length: 16 residues. CDR1 is DFQATT and CDR2 is SNEGSKA in the germline V gene (reference sequence). Losses at the gene ends were 7 bases for V and 0 bases for J; bases not matched to a gene: 11. The CDR3 here is CSGTSGSLSSTDTQYF. CDR3 sequence (DNA): TGCAGTGGAACTAGCGGGTCACTATCAAGCACAGATACGCAGTATTTT.

This clonotype was detected only a few times. J is TRBJ2-5 and V is TRBV5-4, with unresolved D. Looked up from germline, CDR1 is SGHNT and CDR2 is YYREEE (reference sequence). CDR3 length equals 15 residues. Trimming took 1 base from V and 0 from J, leaving 10 bases between them. The CDR3 nucleotides read TGTGCCAGCAGCTTGAGGCGGCAGTACCAAGAGACCCAGTACTTC. As protein: CASSLRRQYQETQYF. The full variable domain, rest sourced from reference TRBV5-4 and TRBJ2-5, is ETGVTQSPTHLIKTRGQQVTLRCSSQSGHNTVSWYQQALGQGPQFIFQYYREEENGRGNFPPRFSGLQFPNYSSELNVNALELDDSALYLCASSLRRQYQETQYFGPGTRLLVL.

This clonotype occurred a few times. The J gene is TRBJ2-7, the V gene TRBV6-2 or TRBV6-3; D possibly corresponds to TRBD1 (6 bases). The ends were cut back, 7 bases at V and 2 bases at J, with 21 bases in the middle. Germline values: CDR1 MNHEY, CDR2 SVGEGT. The length of the CDR3 is 16 residues. The CDR3 nucleotides are TGTGCCAGCACTTCAGAGACCGACAGGAACCCCTACGAGCAGTACTTC. This codes for CASTSETDRNPYEQYF.

V gene TRBV6-1 combines with J gene TRBJ2-7; 7 bases fit TRBD1. Germline V CDR1 and CDR2: MNHNS, SASEGT. The CDR3 extends over 13 amino acids. The V segment lost 5 bases and the J segment 3 bases; nucleotides outside the gene matches: 4. The CDR3 spells CASSKGADYEQYF. As DNA, the CDR3 is TGTGCCAGCAGTAAGGGGGCGGACTACGAGCAGTACTTC.

The CDR3 DNA reads TGTGCCAGCAGTTACTCGAGGACAGACTACGAGCAGTACTTC. Amino acids: CASSYSRTDYEQYF. This chain joins TRBV6-5 and TRBJ2-7; tentative D call: TRBD1 (6 bases). V lost 0 bases and J lost 3, with 9 bases in between. The CDR3 is 14 residues long. Per the germline V gene, CDR1 is MNHEY and CDR2 is SVGAGI.

The chain uses TRBV11-2 and TRBJ2-2; D unclear. Germline V lookup: CDR1 SGHAT, CDR2 FQNNGV. CDR3 length: 15 amino acids. V lost 5 bases and J 1 base, leaving 11 bases between the germline ends. The CDR3 loop is CASSRGSMNTGELFF. The CDR3 region has the DNA TGTGCCAGCAGCCGCGGCTCAATGAACACCGGGGAGCTGTTTTTT.

This clonotype was seen a few times. J is TRBJ2-5 and V is TRBV20-1, with 11 bases lining up with TRBD2. The V segment lost 4 bases and the J segment 4 bases; nucleotides outside the gene matches: 8. Germline-derived CDR1 and CDR2 are DFQATT and SNEGSKA (reference sequence). This CDR3 region has 15 residues. For the CDR3, the DNA is TGCAGTGCTATGACTAGCGGGATCCAACTAGAGACCCAGTACTTC. Its protein is CSAMTSGIQLETQYF.

The CDR3 reads CSARYSSTDTQYF. In DNA, the CDR3 is TGCAGTGCTAGGTACTCTAGCACAGATACGCAGTATTTT. The chain carries TRBV20-1 and TRBJ2-3; D not resolved. The V and J ends lost 3 bases and 0 bases respectively, with 7 bases between them. CDR1 is DFQATT, CDR2 SNEGSKA, per germline (reference sequence). The CDR3 consists of 13 residues.

The chain joins TRBV7-9 to TRBJ1-2; 10 bases match TRBD1. Germline CDR1 and CDR2: SEHNR and FQNEAQ (reference sequence). The CDR3 loop spans 16 amino acids. V lost 2 bases to trimming and J lost 2 bases; unmatched junction nucleotides: 5. CDR3: CASSLLPGQGNYGYTF. DNA of the CDR3: TGTGCCAGCAGCTTACTCCCGGGACAGGGGAACTATGGCTACACCTTC.

The rearrangement links TRBV28 to TRBJ1-5; D is ambiguous. Per the germline V gene, CDR1 is MDHEN and CDR2 is SYDVKM. V lost 8 bases and J 0 bases, leaving 14 bases between the germline ends. This CDR3 is 15 amino acids long. CDR3 loop: CASSSPLHSNQPQHF. The CDR3 nucleotides read TGTGCCAGCTCCTCTCCTCTCCATAGCAATCAGCCCCAGCATTTT.

This sequence joins TRBV18 and TRBJ1-2; D is unclear. Trimming shortened V by 1 base and J by 0 bases, and 9 bases separated the two germline ends. Germline CDR1 reads KGHSH; CDR2 reads LQKENI. The length of the CDR3 is 15 residues. CDR3 sequence reads: CASSPQTEANYGYTF. The CDR3 DNA follows: TGTGCCAGCTCACCACAGACGGAAGCTAACTATGGCTACACCTTC. Looking up the rest from reference TRBV18 and TRBJ1-2 gives the full variable domain: NAGVMQNPRHLVRRRGQEARLRCSPMKGHSHVYWYRQLPEEGLKFMVYLQKENIIDESGMPKERFSAEFPKEGPSILRIQQVVRGDSAAYFCASSPQTEANYGYTFGSGTRLTVV.

The chain joins TRBV11-3 to TRBJ1-1, with 9 bases identical to TRBD1. The CDR3 runs 14 residues. The junction had 5 bases not matched to a gene; V was cut back by 4 bases and J by 5 bases. From germline, CDR1 is SGHNT and CDR2 YENEEA. CDR3 sequence: CASSSNRGRTEAFF. The DNA for the CDR3 is TGTGCCAGCAGCTCAAACAGGGGGCGGACTGAAGCTTTCTTT.

This sequence joins TRBV20-1 and TRBJ2-7, with 11 positions matching TRBD1. V lost 3 bases and J lost 6; bases outside the gene matches: 1. CDR3 length: 12 amino acids. CDR1 DFQATT and CDR2 SNEGSKA come from the germline V gene (reference sequence). CDR3 region: CSARDRGREQYF. The CDR3 DNA follows: TGCAGTGCTAGGGACAGGGGGCGCGAGCAGTACTTC.

The chain links TRBV19 to TRBJ2-3; a weak D match, TRBD2 (6 bases). The CDR3 has 13 amino acids. The V and J ends lost 8 bases and 2 bases respectively, with 11 bases between them. CDR1 is LNHDA, CDR2 SQIVND, per germline (reference sequence). CDR3 sequence: CASVGGNTDTQYF. DNA for the CDR3: TGTGCCAGTGTGGGCGGGAACACAGATACGCAGTATTTT.

The J gene is TRBJ2-7, the V gene TRBV19, with D unclear. CDR1 and CDR2 from the germline V gene are LNHDA and SQIVND (reference sequence). The CDR3 runs 14 residues. The ends were cut back, 4 bases at V and 3 bases at J, with 13 bases in the middle. The chain's CDR3 is CASSKWTANYEQYF. CDR3 sequence (DNA): TGTGCCAGTAGTAAATGGACGGCTAACTACGAGCAGTACTTC.

This clonotype was detected a few times. The V gene is TRBV19, the J gene TRBJ2-1; 11 nucleotides line up with TRBD2. The CDR3 sequence is 16 residues long. Germline V CDR1 and CDR2: LNHDA, SQIVND (reference sequence). Trimming removed 6 bases from V and 0 bases from J; junction bases left unmatched: 4. The CDR3 reads CASRGTSGYSYNEQFF. For the CDR3, the DNA is TGTGCCAGTAGGGGGACTAGCGGATACTCCTACAATGAGCAGTTCTTC.

The V gene is TRBV6-2 or TRBV6-3, the J gene TRBJ2-3; 8 bases map to TRBD2. Trimming cost V 4 bases and J 5 bases; bases outside gene matches: 14. This CDR3 is 17 amino acids long. Germline V gene sequence: CDR1 MNHEY, CDR2 SVGEGT. The CDR3 region is CASSWRSRAGVEDTQYF. CDR3 in DNA: TGTGCCAGCAGTTGGCGTTCTCGAGCGGGAGTGGAAGATACGCAGTATTTT.